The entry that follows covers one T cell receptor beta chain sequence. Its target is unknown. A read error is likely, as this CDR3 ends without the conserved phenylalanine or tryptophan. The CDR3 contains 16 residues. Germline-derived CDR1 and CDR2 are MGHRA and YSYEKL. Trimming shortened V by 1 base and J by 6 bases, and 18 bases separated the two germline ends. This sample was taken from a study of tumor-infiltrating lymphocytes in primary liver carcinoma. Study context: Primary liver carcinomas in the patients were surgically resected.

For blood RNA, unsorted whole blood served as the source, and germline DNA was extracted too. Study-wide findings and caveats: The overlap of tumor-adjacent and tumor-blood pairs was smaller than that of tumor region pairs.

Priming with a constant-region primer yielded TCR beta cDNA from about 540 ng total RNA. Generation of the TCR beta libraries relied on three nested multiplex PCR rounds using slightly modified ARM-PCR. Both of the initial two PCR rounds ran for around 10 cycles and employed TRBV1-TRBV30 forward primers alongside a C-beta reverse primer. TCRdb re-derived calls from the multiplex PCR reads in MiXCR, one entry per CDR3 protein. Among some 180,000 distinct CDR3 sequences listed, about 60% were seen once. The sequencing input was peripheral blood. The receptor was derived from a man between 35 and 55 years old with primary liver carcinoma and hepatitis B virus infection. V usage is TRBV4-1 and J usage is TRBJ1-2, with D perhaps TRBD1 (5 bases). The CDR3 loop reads CASSQALLGAVDGYTL. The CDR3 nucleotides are TGCGCCAGCAGCCAAGCACTCCTCGGGGCGGTTGATGGCTACACCTTA.